These 31 T cell receptor beta chains share one sample of origin, sequenced in a study of T cell changes during pregnancy in multiple sclerosis. Generated by immunoSEQ multiplex PCR, the TCRdb table keeps only in-frame clones and is missing some. The repertoire consists of roughly 90,000 clones, with 75% to 95% occurring once and the leading ten covering around 1.7%. The sequences come from peripheral blood, collected in the first trimester of pregnancy. The source is a female donor in good health, enrolled as a control in a pregnancy study.

This clone was found once. This sequence joins TRBV4-1 and TRBJ2-7, with 8 bases identical to TRBD1. J gave up 3 bases and V 3 bases, and 10 bases lay outside the gene matches. Germline loops: CDR1 MGHRA, CDR2 YSYEKL. The CDR3 has 16 residues. For the CDR3, the DNA is TGCGCCAGCAGCCATCCTTTCCGGGACAGGTTCTACGAGCAGTACTTC. Translating gives CASSHPFRDRFYEQYF.

This chain connects TRBV7-8 to TRBJ1-1; 9 nucleotides line up with TRBD1. V trimming: 4 bases; J trimming: 6 bases; junction bases outside the gene matches: 3. The CDR3 has 13 residues. Per germline, CDR1 SGHVS and CDR2 FQNEAQ. CDR3 loop: CASSSGTGPEAFF. CDR3 bases: TGTGCCAGCAGCTCCGGGACAGGGCCTGAAGCTTTCTTT.

The J gene is TRBJ1-3, the V gene TRBV29-1; 8 bases are shared with TRBD1. This CDR3 has 16 residues. The ends lost 5 bases at V and 4 bases at J; junction bases unmatched: 13. CDR1 is SQVTM, CDR2 ANQGSEA, per germline. The CDR3 sequence is CSVSDRALAGGNTIYF. The CDR3 coding sequence is TGCAGCGTTTCGGACAGGGCTCTTGCTGGGGGAAACACCATATATTTT.

This clone was seen a single time. The chain couples TRBV4-1 to TRBJ1-4; possibly TRBD1 for D (5 bases). Trimming shortened V by 2 bases and J by 0 bases, and 7 bases separated the two germline ends. CDR1 MGHRA and CDR2 YSYEKL come from the germline V gene. The CDR3 has 15 amino acids. The CDR3 DNA reads TGCGCCAGCAGCCAAACCAGGGCAACTAATGAAAAACTGTTTTTT. It translates to CASSQTRATNEKLFF.

The V and J genes are TRBV6-4 and TRBJ2-2; 8 positions match TRBD1. From germline, CDR1 is MRHNA and CDR2 SNTAGT. After removal of 3 bases from V and 4 bases from J, the junction contained 7 bases not matched to a gene. This CDR3 has 16 amino acids. This CDR3 reads CASSEEKTGVTGELFF. In DNA form, the CDR3 reads TGTGCCAGCAGTGAAGAAAAGACAGGGGTCACCGGGGAGCTGTTTTTT.

The rearrangement uses TRBV4-3 and TRBJ1-4; 10 bases agree with TRBD1. Per germline, CDR1 LGHNA and CDR2 YSLEER. V gave up 4 bases and J gave up 5 bases; unmatched junction bases: 10. This CDR3 has 17 amino acids. CDR3 residues: CASSLRPPGQGNEKLFF. For the CDR3, the DNA is TGCGCCAGCAGCCTTAGGCCTCCGGGACAGGGGAATGAAAAACTGTTTTTT.

This chain joins TRBV4-1 and TRBJ2-2; 9 nucleotides line up with TRBD2. V shed 8 bases, J shed 9 bases, and the junction held 10 bases outside the gene matches. CDR1 MGHRA and CDR2 YSYEKL come from the germline V gene. The CDR3 spans 14 residues. The CDR3 DNA sequence: TGCGCCAGCGCGATCGGGACTAGCTCCCGGGAGCTGTTTTTT. This codes for CASAIGTSSRELFF.

The chain joins TRBV7-6 to TRBJ2-7, with D possibly matching TRBD1 (5 bases). Germline V lookup: CDR1 SGHVS, CDR2 FNYEAQ. This CDR3 is built from 13 residues. Trimming shortened V by 6 bases and J by 1 base, and 10 bases separated the two germline ends. In DNA form, the CDR3 reads TGTGCCAGCAGGCCCAGGGATTCCTACGAGCAGTACTTC. Translating it yields CASRPRDSYEQYF.

The chain has TRBV27 and TRBJ1-2; weak D call: TRBD1 (5 bases). V lost 1 base to trimming and J lost 4 bases, with 13 bases between them. The CDR3 runs to 15 residues. From germline, CDR1 is MNHEY and CDR2 SMNVEV (reference sequence). DNA for the CDR3: TGTGCCAGCAGTTTATTCGGGGGGATGATCTATGGCTACACCTTC. The encoded protein is CASSLFGGMIYGYTF.

Points on this clone: This specimen includes other DNA sequences encoding the same CDR3. This sequence joins TRBV6-5 and TRBJ1-1; D unclear. This CDR3 contains 13 residues. In germline, CDR1 is MNHEY, CDR2 SVGAGI. The ends were cut back, 0 bases at V and 1 base at J, with 3 bases in the middle. The CDR3 nucleotides read TGTGCCAGCAGTTACTCGCGGAACACTGAAGCTTTCTTT. Amino acid sequence: CASSYSRNTEAFF.

This chain connects TRBV5-5 to TRBJ1-2; possible D gene TRBD1, 5 bases. In germline, CDR1 is SGHKS, CDR2 YYEKEE (reference sequence). The CDR3 has 14 residues. V lost 3 bases, J lost 5 bases, and 14 bases lay in between. For the CDR3, the DNA is TGTGCCAGCAGCTCCAGGGCCTTGTGGTATGGCTACACCTTC. It translates to CASSSRALWYGYTF.

V and J are TRBV2 and TRBJ2-1; a possible D gene is TRBD2 (6 bases). V was cut by 0 bases and J by 9 bases, with 18 bases left in between. Per germline, CDR1 SNHLY and CDR2 FYNNEI. The CDR3 is made up of 16 amino acids. The CDR3 bases are TGTGCCAGCAGTGAAGCCCCCGGGTGGGGGGAAGGTGAGCAGTTCTTC. Its protein is CASSEAPGWGEGEQFF.

Only one count was recorded for this clone. The gene calls are TRBV29-1 and TRBJ2-1, with TRBD2 matching 8 bases. The CDR3 has 13 residues. Trimming removed 7 bases from V and 6 bases from J; junction bases left unmatched: 8. CDR1 SQVTM and CDR2 ANQGSEA come from the germline V gene. The CDR3 region has the DNA TGCAGCGCGCGCCGGGGGGGTACCAATGAGCAGTTCTTC. This gives the protein CSARRGGTNEQFF.

This clone was seen a single time. The J gene is TRBJ2-7, the V gene TRBV4-1, with 7 bases identical to TRBD1. Germline loops: CDR1 MGHRA, CDR2 YSYEKL. After removal of 4 bases from V and 6 bases from J, the junction contained 9 bases not matched to a gene. The CDR3 consists of 14 residues. CDR3 in amino acids: CASSPRQGFGEQYF. CDR3 in DNA: TGCGCCAGCAGCCCCCGACAGGGTTTCGGCGAGCAGTACTTC.

The chain links TRBV6-6 to TRBJ1-1; D gene uncertain. Deletions cut 2 bases from V and 1 base from J, with 8 bases between. The CDR3 is 14 residues long. In germline, CDR1 is MNHNY, CDR2 SVGAGI (reference sequence). The CDR3 loop is CASSYTTPNTEAFF. CDR3 sequence (DNA): TGTGCCAGCAGTTACACAACCCCGAACACTGAAGCTTTCTTT.

CDR3 protein: CAIRRGGITGELFF. The CDR3, as DNA: TGTGCCATCAGAAGGGGGGGGATCACCGGGGAGCTGTTTTTT. The J gene is TRBJ2-2, the V gene TRBV10-3; the D gene is possibly TRBD2 (7 bases). The CDR3 has 14 amino acids. V gave up 6 bases and J gave up 4 bases, with 12 bases separating them. CDR1 is ENHRY and CDR2 is SYGVKD in the germline V gene.

J is TRBJ1-1 and V is TRBV25-1; D gene uncertain. The CDR3 is 12 amino acids. Germline CDR1 MGHDK, CDR2 SYGVNS. The V gene lost 3 bases and the J gene lost 4 bases, with 6 bases spanning the gap. The CDR3 is CASSEHSTEAFF. CDR3 coding DNA: TGTGCCAGCAGTGAGCACAGCACTGAAGCTTTCTTT. The full variable domain, completed using reference TRBV25-1 and TRBJ1-1, is EADIYQTPRYLVIGTGKKITLECSQTMGHDKMYWYQQDPGMELHLIHYSYGVNSTEKGDLSSESTVSRIRTEHFPLTLESARPSHTSQYLCASSEHSTEAFFGQGTRLTVV.

The rearrangement links TRBV29-1 to TRBJ2-3, with TRBD2 identical over 9 bases. The length of the CDR3 is 15 residues. V dropped 4 bases and J dropped 5; count of bases not matched to a gene: 10. Germline CDR1 is SQVTM and CDR2 is ANQGSEA. This CDR3 reads CSVGRRGGLIDTQYF. CDR3 nucleotides: TGCAGCGTTGGTAGGCGGGGGGGCTTGATAGATACGCAGTATTTT.

The chain combines TRBV11-1 with TRBJ2-5; D may be TRBD2 (6 bases). Per the germline V gene, CDR1 is SGHAT and CDR2 is FQDESV (reference sequence). This CDR3 has 13 amino acids. V was clipped by 5 bases and J by 5 bases, with 12 bases between them. The chain's CDR3 is CASSRDLRETQYF. DNA of the CDR3: TGTGCCAGCAGCCGGGACTTAAGGGAGACCCAGTACTTC.

The chain has TRBV5-1 and TRBJ1-2; D is undetermined. Germline V CDR1 and CDR2: SGHRS, YFSETQ. There are 14 residues in the CDR3. With 0 bases removed from V and 8 bases from J, the gap between germline ends came to 14 bases. CDR3 coding DNA: TGCGCCAGCAGCTTGGATTTAGGGAGGTTAGGCTACACCTTC. Amino acid sequence: CASSLDLGRLGYTF.

V and J are TRBV2 and TRBJ1-2, with D unclear. This CDR3 contains 14 residues. Trimming shortened V by 1 base and J by 5 bases, and 11 bases separated the two germline ends. Germline loops: CDR1 SNHLY, CDR2 FYNNEI. CDR3 protein: CASSEVQILYGYTF. For the CDR3, the DNA is TGTGCCAGCAGTGAAGTACAGATCCTTTATGGCTACACCTTC.

This clone was seen a single time. The chain has TRBV6-5 and TRBJ1-5; no definite D call. The CDR3 has 15 residues. Germline V lookup: CDR1 MNHEY, CDR2 SVGAGI. Trimming took off 0 bases at V and 1 base at J, with 7 bases between the two ends. The CDR3 spells CASSYSRASNQPQHF. CDR3 nucleotide sequence: TGTGCCAGCAGTTACTCGAGAGCAAGCAATCAGCCCCAGCATTTT.

J is TRBJ1-2 and V is TRBV6-5, with 8 nucleotides matching TRBD1. CDR3 size: 14 residues. Losses at the gene ends were 9 bases for V and 4 bases for J; bases not matched to a gene: 10. The germline V gene has CDR1 MNHEY and CDR2 SVGAGI. In nucleotides, the CDR3 is TGTGCCAGTCGGAAGGCCGGGACAGGCTATGGCTACACCTTC. Its translation is CASRKAGTGYGYTF.

This chain uses TRBV11-2 with TRBJ1-2, with D perhaps matching TRBD1 (6 bases). Germline V lookup: CDR1 SGHAT, CDR2 FQNNGV. CDR3 length: 12 amino acids. Between the trimmed V and J ends, which lost 5 bases and 13 bases, there was a span of 17 bases. The CDR3 here is CASSPGQPSVTF. The CDR3 DNA follows: TGTGCCAGCAGCCCCGGACAGCCTTCGGTCACCTTC. Filled out from reference TRBV11-2 and TRBJ1-2, the complete variable domain reads EAGVAQSPRYKIIEKRQSVAFWCNPISGHATLYWYQQILGQGPKLLIQFQNNGVVDDSQLPKDRFSAERLKGVDSTLKIQPAKLEDSAVYLCASSPGQPSVTFGSGTRLTVV.

The chain carries TRBV4-2 and TRBJ2-1; TRBD2 matches 8 bases. The CDR3 contains 15 residues. CDR1 is LGHNA, CDR2 YNFKEQ, per germline. V gave up 6 bases and J gave up 5 bases; unmatched junction bases: 9. The CDR3 DNA is TGTGCCAGCAGAACTCGGGGGGGCCGTGACAATGAGCAGTTCTTC. Encoded protein: CASRTRGGRDNEQFF.

The V gene is TRBV5-1, the J gene TRBJ2-7, with D perhaps TRBD1 (5 bases). V was clipped by 0 bases and J by 4 bases, with 14 bases between them. This CDR3 contains 15 residues. Germline V gene lookup returns CDR1 SGHRS and CDR2 YFSETQ. The CDR3, as DNA: TGCGCCAGCAGCTTGGCCGCACCGACAGAATACGAGCAGTACTTC. Encoded protein: CASSLAAPTEYEQYF. The full variable domain, in which reference TRBV5-1 and TRBJ2-7 provide the parts outside the CDR3, is KAGVTQTPRYLIKTRGQQVTLSCSPISGHRSVSWYQQTPGQGLQFLFEYFSETQRNKGNFPGRFSGRQFSNSRSEMNVSTLELGDSALYLCASSLAAPTEYEQYFGPGTRLTVT.

This chain connects TRBV18 to TRBJ1-5, with D possibly matching TRBD1 (5 bases). This CDR3 has 19 amino acids. Germline V lookup: CDR1 KGHSH, CDR2 LQKENI. The V and J ends lost 0 bases and 1 base respectively, with 19 bases between them. CDR3 residues: CASSPPRGTGELSNQPQHF. The CDR3 nucleotides are TGTGCCAGCTCACCACCGAGGGGAACGGGGGAGTTGAGCAATCAGCCCCAGCATTTT. Drawing the rest from reference TRBV18 and TRBJ1-5, the complete variable domain is NAGVMQNPRHLVRRRGQEARLRCSPMKGHSHVYWYRQLPEEGLKFMVYLQKENIIDESGMPKERFSAEFPKEGPSILRIQQVVRGDSAAYFCASSPPRGTGELSNQPQHFGDGTRLSIL.

The J gene is TRBJ2-1, the V gene TRBV7-6; D possibly corresponds to TRBD2 (6 bases). CDR3 length: 16 amino acids. Trimming took off 1 base at V and 7 bases at J, with 17 bases between the two ends. Germline CDR1 reads SGHVS; CDR2 reads FNYEAQ. The CDR3 sequence: CASSLGSRLAKNEQFF. The CDR3 DNA follows: TGTGCCAGCAGCTTAGGTTCCCGGCTAGCGAAGAATGAGCAGTTCTTC.

The chain couples TRBV5-6 to TRBJ2-1; TRBD2 matches at 7 bases. Germline V gene data show CDR1 as SGHDT and CDR2 as YYEEEE. J gave up 7 bases and V 0 bases, and 1 base lay outside the gene matches. This CDR3 is built from 13 residues. The CDR3 here is CASSLGLANEQFF. The CDR3 DNA follows: TGTGCCAGCAGCTTGGGACTAGCAAATGAGCAGTTCTTC.

The chain couples TRBV5-6 to TRBJ2-7, with 8 nucleotides matching TRBD1. V lost 0 bases and J lost 2; bases outside the gene matches: 1. The germline V gene has CDR1 SGHDT and CDR2 YYEEEE. The CDR3 loop spans 14 amino acids. This chain's CDR3 is CASSLGDRTYEQYF. As DNA, the CDR3 is TGTGCCAGCAGCTTGGGGGACAGGACCTACGAGCAGTACTTC.

The chain carries TRBV9 and TRBJ1-2; TRBD1 matches 7 bases. V gave up 3 bases and J gave up 1 base; unmatched junction bases: 12. This CDR3 is built from 17 residues. CDR1 is SGDLS, CDR2 YYNGEE, per germline. In DNA form, the CDR3 reads TGTGCCAGCAGCGCTACCGGGACAGAGGAGGTTAACTATGGCTACACCTTC. Translating gives CASSATGTEEVNYGYTF.